This T cell receptor (beta chain) appears in the sequencing data of a study of blood T cell repertoires in COVID-19 (dated by TCRdb to about 2020). Background for the entire study: Collaborator samples came from the United States, Italy and Spain and covered acute and convalescent phases of COVID-19. The prospective study material was composed of cDNA or gDNA derived from T cells, B-cell-depleted T cells, or PBMCs. The dataset comprised deeply sampled blood TCRbeta repertoires from subjects exposed to, actively infected with, or recovered from COVID-19. A freely available public database, intended as a resource for researchers studying the immune response to SARS-CoV-2, is where the repertoires were released. The samples were drawn from two sources: the first 160 participants of the ongoing ImmuneRACE study, and 1,000 to 1,500 subjects contributed by 6 global collaborators. A de-identified subject ID, COVID-19 status, age in years and sex were almost always included in the sample metadata. HLA class I and class II types, where available, came from metadata supplied by the sample provider rather than from assay-based typing. The investigation overall reported the following: The quantity of clinical and demographic metadata differed by source and by participant and was supplied without curation.

A note on this clone: Its antigen remains unidentified. Base quality data are lacking; no much larger clone is found one base away.

TCRbeta CDR3 regions were amplified from genomic DNA by means of the immunoSEQ Assay, a bias-controlled multiplex PCR. The authors processed their data as follows. The number of nucleated cells in each sample was estimated by amplification of reference gene primers within the assay. To quantify the absolute abundance of each unique TCRbeta CDR3 rearrangement, sequence reads were collapsed and filtered. For each sample, productive Simpson clonality was calculated as the square root of Simpson's diversity index over productive rearrangements. Drawn from immuneACCESS, this table holds only the in-frame rearrangements with V and J called that TCRdb kept. Clones are partly lost; checked studies trace under half to an unresolved V gene and leave the rest unexplained. That table is the source of V, J and clone size, and D and trimming were worked out from the DNA. In this sample the table shows some 150,000 clones, approximately 87% of which occur a single time. The ten largest make up 3.7% of the sample.

Collaborating institutions collected whole blood in K2EDTA tubes following their own protocols. For TCRbeta analysis, collaborators shipped samples as frozen whole blood, isolated PBMCs, or DNA extracted from either of those sample types. The germline V gene (reference sequence) provides CDR1 SGHNT and CDR2 YYREEE. V drops 1 base and J drops 6 bases, leaving 16 bases in between. The CDR3 covers 15 residues, taking in both the cysteine and the phenylalanine. Just the 45-base CDR3 DNA is kept, in frame starting at base 1. The receptor was isolated from a man younger than 35 with active or convalescent COVID-19. The source material was peripheral blood. The chain employs TRBV5-4 and TRBJ1-1, with TRBD1 perhaps the D gene, on 6 matching bases. The CDR3 amino acid sequence is: CASSLYGGGLAEAFF. The nucleotides are TGTGCCAGCAGCTTGTATGGCGGGGGCCTAGCTGAAGCTTTCTTT.